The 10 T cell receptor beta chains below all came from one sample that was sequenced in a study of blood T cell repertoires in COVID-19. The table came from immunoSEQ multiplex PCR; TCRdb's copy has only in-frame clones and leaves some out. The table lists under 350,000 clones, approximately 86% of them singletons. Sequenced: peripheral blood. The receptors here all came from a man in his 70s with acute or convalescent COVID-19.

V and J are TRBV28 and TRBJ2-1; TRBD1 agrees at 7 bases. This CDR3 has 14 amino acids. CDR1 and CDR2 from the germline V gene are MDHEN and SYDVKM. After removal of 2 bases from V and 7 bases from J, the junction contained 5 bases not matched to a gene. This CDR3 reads CASSLGDSENEQFF. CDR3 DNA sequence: TGTGCCAGCAGTTTAGGGGACAGCGAAAATGAGCAGTTCTTC.

The CDR3 reads CASRTTGLGNQPQHF. CDR3 nucleotides: TGTGCCAGCAGAACGACAGGGTTGGGCAATCAGCCCCAGCATTTT. The chain is built from TRBV7-2 and TRBJ1-5, with TRBD1 matching 7 bases. Germline CDR1 reads SGHTA; CDR2 reads FQGNSA. Trimming at V came to 6 bases and at J to 2 bases, leaving 7 bases not matched to a gene. This CDR3 comprises 15 residues.

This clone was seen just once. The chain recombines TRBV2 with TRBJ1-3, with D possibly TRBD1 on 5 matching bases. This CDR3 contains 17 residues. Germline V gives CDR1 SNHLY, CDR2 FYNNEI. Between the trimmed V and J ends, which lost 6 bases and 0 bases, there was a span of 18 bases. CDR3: CASRTELGLLSGNTIYF. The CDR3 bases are TGTGCCAGCAGGACAGAACTGGGACTTCTCTCTGGAAACACCATATATTTT.

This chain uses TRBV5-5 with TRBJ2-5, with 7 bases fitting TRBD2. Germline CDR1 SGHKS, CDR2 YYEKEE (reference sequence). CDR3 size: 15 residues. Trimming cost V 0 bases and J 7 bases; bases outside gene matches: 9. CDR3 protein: CASSLVQRTGGTQYF. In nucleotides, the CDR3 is TGTGCCAGCAGCTTGGTTCAGAGGACGGGGGGGACCCAGTACTTC. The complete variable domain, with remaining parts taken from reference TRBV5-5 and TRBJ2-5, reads DAGVTQSPTHLIKTRGQQVTLRCSPISGHKSVSWYQQVLGQGPQFIFQYYEKEERGRGNFPDRFSARQFPNYSSELNVNALLLGDSALYLCASSLVQRTGGTQYFGPGTRLLVL.

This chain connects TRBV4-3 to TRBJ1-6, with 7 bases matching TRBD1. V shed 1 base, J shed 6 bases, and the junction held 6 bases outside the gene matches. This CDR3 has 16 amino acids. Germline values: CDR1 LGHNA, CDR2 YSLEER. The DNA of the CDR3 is TGCGCCAGCAGCCAAGCCAGGGACAGCCCTAATTCACCCCTCCACTTT. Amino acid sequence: CASSQARDSPNSPLHF.

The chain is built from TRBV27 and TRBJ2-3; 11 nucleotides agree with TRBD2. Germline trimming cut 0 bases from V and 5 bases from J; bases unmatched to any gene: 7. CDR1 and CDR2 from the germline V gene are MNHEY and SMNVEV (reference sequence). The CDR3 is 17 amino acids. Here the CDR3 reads CASSLSRLAGSGDTQYF. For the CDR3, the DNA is TGTGCCAGCAGTTTATCTCGACTAGCGGGATCTGGAGATACGCAGTATTTT.

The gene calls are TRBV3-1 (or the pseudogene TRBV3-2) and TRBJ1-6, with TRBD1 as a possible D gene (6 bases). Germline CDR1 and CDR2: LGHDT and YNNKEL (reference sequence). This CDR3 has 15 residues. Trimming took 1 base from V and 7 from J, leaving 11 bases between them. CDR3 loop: CASSQGNRENSPLHF. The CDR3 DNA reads TGTGCCAGCAGCCAAGGCAACAGGGAAAATTCACCCCTCCACTTT.

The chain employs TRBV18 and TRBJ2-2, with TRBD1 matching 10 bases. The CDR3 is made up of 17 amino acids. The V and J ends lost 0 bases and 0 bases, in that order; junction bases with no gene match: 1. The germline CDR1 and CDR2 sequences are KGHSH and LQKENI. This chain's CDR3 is CASSPPGQGPNTGELFF. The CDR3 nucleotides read TGTGCCAGCTCACCACCGGGACAGGGGCCGAACACCGGGGAGCTGTTTTTT.

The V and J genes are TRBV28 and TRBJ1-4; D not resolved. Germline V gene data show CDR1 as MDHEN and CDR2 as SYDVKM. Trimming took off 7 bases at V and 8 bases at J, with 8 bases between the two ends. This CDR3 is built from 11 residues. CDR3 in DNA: TGTGCCAGCAATGTCGGGGAAAAACTGTTTTTT. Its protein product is CASNVGEKLFF.

The CDR3 nucleotides read TGTGCCAGCAGTTACATCGGAGGCCCCTACAATGAGCAGTTCTTC. It translates to CASSYIGGPYNEQFF. The chain couples TRBV6-2 or TRBV6-3 to TRBJ2-1, with TRBD2 as a possible D gene (5 bases). Germline V gives CDR1 MNHEY, CDR2 SVGEGT. Deletions cut 2 bases from V and 2 bases from J, with 10 bases between. This CDR3 comprises 15 residues.